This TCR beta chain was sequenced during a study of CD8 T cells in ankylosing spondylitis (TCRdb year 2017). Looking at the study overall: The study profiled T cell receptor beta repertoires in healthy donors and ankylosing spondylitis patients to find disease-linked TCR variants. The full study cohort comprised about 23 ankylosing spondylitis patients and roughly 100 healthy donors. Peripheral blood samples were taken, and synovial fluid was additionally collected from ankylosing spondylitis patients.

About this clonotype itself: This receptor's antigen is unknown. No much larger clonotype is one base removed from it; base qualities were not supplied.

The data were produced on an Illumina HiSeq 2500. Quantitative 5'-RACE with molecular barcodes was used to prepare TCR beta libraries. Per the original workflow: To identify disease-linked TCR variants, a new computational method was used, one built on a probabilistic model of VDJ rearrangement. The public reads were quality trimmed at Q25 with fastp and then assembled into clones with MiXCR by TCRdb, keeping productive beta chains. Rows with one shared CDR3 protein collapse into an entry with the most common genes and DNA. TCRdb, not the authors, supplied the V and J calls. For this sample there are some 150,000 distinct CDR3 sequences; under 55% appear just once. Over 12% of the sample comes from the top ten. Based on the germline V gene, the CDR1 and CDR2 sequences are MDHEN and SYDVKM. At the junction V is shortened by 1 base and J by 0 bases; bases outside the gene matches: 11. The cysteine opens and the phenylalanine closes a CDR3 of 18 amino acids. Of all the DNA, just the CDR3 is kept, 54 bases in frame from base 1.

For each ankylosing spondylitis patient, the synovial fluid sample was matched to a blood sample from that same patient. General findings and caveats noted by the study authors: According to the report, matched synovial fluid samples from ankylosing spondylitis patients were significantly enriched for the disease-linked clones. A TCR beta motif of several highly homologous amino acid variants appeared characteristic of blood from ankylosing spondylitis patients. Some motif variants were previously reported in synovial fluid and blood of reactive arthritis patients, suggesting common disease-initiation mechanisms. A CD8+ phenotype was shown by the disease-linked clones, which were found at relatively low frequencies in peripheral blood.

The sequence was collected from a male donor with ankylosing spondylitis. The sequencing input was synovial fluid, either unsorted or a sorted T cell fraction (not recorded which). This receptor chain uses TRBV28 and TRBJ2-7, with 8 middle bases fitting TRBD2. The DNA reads TGTGCCAGCAGTTTATATCTCCAAGTAGCGGGAATCTCCTACGAGCAGTACTTC. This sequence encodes CASSLYLQVAGISYEQYF.